The 17 T cell receptor beta chains below were found in one sample sequenced in a study of cytomegalovirus exposure and HLA in healthy donors. The primer mix had 60 Vbeta and 13 Jbeta primers. Data came from immunoSEQ multiplex PCR; TCRdb stores just in-frame clones and leaves some out. The sample carries 95,000 to 150,000 clones, under 20% recorded once. The sample comprised PBMCs. These receptor sequences come from a female donor in good health and CMV-seropositive.

The chain employs TRBV29-1 and TRBJ1-2; 8 nucleotides match TRBD1. The CDR3 covers 15 residues. Losses at the gene ends were 5 bases for V and 7 bases for J; bases not matched to a gene: 15. Germline CDR1 SQVTM, CDR2 ANQGSEA. CDR3 nucleotides: TGCAGCGTTACCGACAGGGGTTTCCTCTCGAGTGGCTACACCTTC. Protein sequence: CSVTDRGFLSSGYTF.

The gene calls are TRBV13 and TRBJ2-1; D is perhaps TRBD2 (5 bases). Between the trimmed V and J ends, which lost 7 bases and 3 bases, there was a span of 13 bases. The CDR3 totals 14 residues. Germline V gives CDR1 PRHDT, CDR2 FYEKMQ (reference sequence). The CDR3, as DNA: TGTGCCAGCACCCGCAAGCGGATCTACAATGAGCAGTTCTTC. Translated: CASTRKRIYNEQFF.

The J gene is TRBJ1-4, the V gene TRBV10-3, with a weak D call TRBD1 (6 bases). CDR3 size: 17 residues. Trimming stripped 2 bases from V and 7 bases from J, with 20 bases between. Per the germline V gene, CDR1 is ENHRY and CDR2 is SYGVKD. The chain's CDR3 is CAISEPPDSPEGEKLFF. CDR3 nucleotide sequence: TGTGCCATCAGTGAGCCACCGGACAGCCCCGAGGGTGAAAAACTGTTTTTT.

In its sample, this clone was seen a few times. The chain links TRBV5-1 to TRBJ1-6, with TRBD1 identical over 9 bases. Germline lookup yields CDR1 SGHRS and CDR2 YFSETQ. The CDR3 loop spans 16 amino acids. V was clipped by 4 bases and J by 10 bases; unmatched bases: 12. The CDR3 nucleotides are TGCGCCAGCAGCGCCGGCCCGAGGACAGGGGTATCACCCCTCCACTTT. The encoded protein is CASSAGPRTGVSPLHF.

The chain has TRBV28 and TRBJ1-5; D ambiguous. Germline-derived CDR1 and CDR2 are MDHEN and SYDVKM. The CDR3 has 12 amino acids. V lost 6 bases and J lost 9, with 12 bases in between. The CDR3 DNA sequence: TGTGCCAGCAGCCCCCAGCGGGGGCCCCAGCATTTT. The encoded protein is CASSPQRGPQHF.

This clone was counted only a few times. The V call is TRBV28, the J call TRBJ1-5, with D uncertain. Trimming took off 2 bases at V and 6 bases at J, with 5 bases between the two ends. CDR1 and CDR2 (germline): MDHEN, SYDVKM. This CDR3 is built from 12 residues. CDR3 sequence reads: CASSLVSQPQHF. CDR3 nucleotides: TGTGCCAGCAGTTTAGTCAGTCAGCCCCAGCATTTT.

The V gene is TRBV6-6, the J gene TRBJ1-2; possible D gene TRBD1, 5 bases. This CDR3 contains 15 residues. CDR1 and CDR2 from the germline V gene are MNHNY and SVGAGI (reference sequence). Deletions cut 6 bases from V and 3 bases from J, with 17 bases between. The CDR3 bases are TGTGCCAGCAGCGAGACAGTCCAAGCCTACTATGGCTACACCTTC. Its translation: CASSETVQAYYGYTF.

The CDR3 loop reads CASSLRRIGARSEKLFF. The CDR3 nucleotides read TGTGCCAGCAGCCTGCGGAGGATCGGAGCCCGGTCAGAAAAACTGTTTTTT. The rearrangement links TRBV5-5 to TRBJ1-4; no clear D gene. Per germline, CDR1 SGHKS and CDR2 YYEKEE (reference sequence). V was trimmed by 4 bases and J by 8 bases, leaving 24 bases between them. The CDR3 is made up of 17 amino acids.

The chain links TRBV2 to TRBJ1-2; the D is unclear. CDR3 length: 13 amino acids. In germline, CDR1 is SNHLY, CDR2 FYNNEI. V was shortened by 3 bases and J by 1 base, with 6 bases between the two germline ends. The CDR3 sequence: CASSDEVNYGYTF. For the CDR3, the DNA is TGTGCCAGCAGTGATGAGGTTAACTATGGCTACACCTTC.

The chain links TRBV2 to TRBJ2-7, with TRBD2 matching over 7 bases. The J segment lost 6 bases and the V segment lost 7 bases, leaving 12 bases of the junction unmatched. The CDR3 is 14 residues long. CDR1 and CDR2 from the germline V gene are SNHLY and FYNNEI. This CDR3 is CASNTERGGIEQYF. The CDR3 DNA follows: TGTGCCAGCAACACGGAGCGGGGCGGGATCGAGCAGTACTTC.

The table lists this clone with a few counts. V gene TRBV27 combines with J gene TRBJ1-2; 10 bases agree with TRBD1. The ends lost 6 bases at V and 8 bases at J; junction bases unmatched: 6. The germline gives CDR1 MNHEY, CDR2 SMNVEV (reference sequence). The CDR3 totals 13 residues. This CDR3 is CASSDRGLGGYTF. CDR3 sequence (DNA): TGTGCCAGCAGCGACAGGGGGCTCGGAGGCTACACCTTC.

The chain combines TRBV7-9 with TRBJ1-1; tentatively, D is TRBD1 (5 bases). Per the germline V gene, CDR1 is SEHNR and CDR2 is FQNEAQ (reference sequence). This CDR3 is 14 amino acids long. The germline V and J ends were trimmed by 8 bases and 1 base, with 14 bases remaining between them. CDR3 DNA: TGTGCCAGCCGCAGCTTGGGGGGGAACACTGAAGCTTTCTTT. This gives the protein CASRSLGGNTEAFF.

As for this clone: The junction differs from germline at one of its ends, possibly a read error. The V gene is TRBV19, the J gene TRBJ1-5, with 8 bases aligning to TRBD1. CDR1 is LNHDA and CDR2 is SQIVND in the germline V gene (reference sequence). This CDR3 is built from 15 residues. CDR3 coding DNA: TGTGCCAGTAGGCAGACAGGGGCGATCGATCAGCTCCAGCATTTT. This codes for CASRQTGAIDQLQHF.

The rearrangement links TRBV27 to TRBJ2-3; D unresolved. V was pared by 2 bases and J by 0 bases, with 6 bases between. Germline V gene data show CDR1 as MNHEY and CDR2 as SMNVEV (reference sequence). The CDR3 is 14 amino acids. The CDR3 bases are TGTGCCAGCAGTTTAATAGCTAGCACAGATACGCAGTATTTT. It is translated as CASSLIASTDTQYF.

This clone was seen only a few times. This chain connects TRBV29-1 to TRBJ2-7; D gene uncertain. The V and J ends lost 6 bases and 2 bases respectively, with 14 bases between them. Germline V gene sequence: CDR1 SQVTM, CDR2 ANQGSEA. The CDR3 contains 13 residues. The DNA of the CDR3 is TGCAGCGTCCAGAACGTGCCAGCCTACGAGCAGTACTTC. It codes for CSVQNVPAYEQYF.

V is TRBV6-4 and J is TRBJ2-2, with 11 positions matching TRBD1. Germline V lookup: CDR1 MRHNA, CDR2 SNTAGT. The V segment lost 5 bases and the J segment 3 bases; nucleotides outside the gene matches: 5. The CDR3 extends over 16 amino acids. The DNA for the CDR3 is TGTGCCAGCAGTTCCCGGACAGGGGGCTACACCGGGGAGCTGTTTTTT. Its protein is CASSSRTGGYTGELFF.

The chain couples TRBV5-5 to TRBJ1-1; 8 bases align to TRBD1. CDR1 and CDR2 from the germline V gene are SGHKS and YYEKEE (reference sequence). The CDR3 extends over 14 amino acids. V shed 0 bases, J shed 4 bases, and the junction held 2 bases outside the gene matches. CDR3: CASSLGQGRTEAFF. The DNA for the CDR3 is TGTGCCAGCAGCTTGGGACAGGGGCGCACTGAAGCTTTCTTT.